Following are 27 T cell receptor beta chains from one sample sequenced in a study of T cell responses to AZD1222 COVID-19 vaccine. Only in-frame clones appear in the TCRdb table, and some are missing; sequencing was by immunoSEQ multiplex PCR. Among a few hundred thousand clones listed, approximately 93% were seen once. Material: peripheral blood, obtained on day 0 of AZD1222 vaccination. All receptors come from an adult in good health.

The chain carries TRBV15 and TRBJ2-1; D possibly corresponds to TRBD2 (6 bases). CDR3 length equals 14 residues. Trimming took 1 base from V and 7 from J, leaving 11 bases between them. Germline V CDR1 and CDR2: LNHNV, YYDKDF (reference sequence). CDR3 bases: TGTGCCACCAGCAGAGCCGGCGGGGAGAATGAGCAGTTCTTC. As protein: CATSRAGGENEQFF.

This rearrangement joins TRBV5-4 to TRBJ1-5; perhaps TRBD1 as D (5 bases). V was clipped by 0 bases and J by 4 bases, with 8 bases between them. CDR1 is SGHNT, CDR2 YYREEE, per germline (reference sequence). The CDR3 has 14 residues. The CDR3 spells CASSLVAGNQPQHF. The CDR3 nucleotides read TGTGCCAGCAGCTTGGTGGCAGGGAATCAGCCCCAGCATTTT.

The chain is built from TRBV7-9 and TRBJ2-4; possibly TRBD1 for D (6 bases). Germline V lookup: CDR1 SEHNR, CDR2 FQNEAQ (reference sequence). Deletions cut 8 bases from V and 8 bases from J, with 13 bases between. The CDR3 is 12 residues long. The CDR3 sequence: CASDRFGDIQYF. CDR3 coding DNA: TGTGCCAGCGACAGGTTCGGGGACATTCAGTACTTC.

Written as DNA, the CDR3 is TGTGCCAGTAGTACCGTAGGGGGATTACGGTCACCCCTCCACTTT. This gives the protein CASSTVGGLRSPLHF. The chain uses TRBV19 and TRBJ1-6; D is possibly TRBD1 (6 bases). The CDR3 consists of 15 residues. V was clipped by 4 bases and J by 10 bases, with 17 bases between them. Germline V gene data show CDR1 as LNHDA and CDR2 as SQIVND (reference sequence).

The rearrangement uses TRBV19 and TRBJ2-1; 11 bases fit TRBD2. The CDR3 consists of 15 residues. Germline V CDR1 and CDR2: LNHDA, SQIVND (reference sequence). Trimming at V came to 1 base and at J to 9 bases, leaving 5 bases not matched to a gene. The CDR3 spells CASSIVAGGPSEQFF. CDR3 DNA sequence: TGTGCCAGTAGTATAGTAGCGGGAGGGCCTAGTGAGCAGTTCTTC.

The chain recombines TRBV5-5 with TRBJ2-2; 7 positions match TRBD2. Germline CDR1 and CDR2: SGHKS and YYEKEE (reference sequence). The length of the CDR3 is 17 residues. V was pared by 0 bases and J by 3 bases, with 8 bases of the junction left unmatched. The DNA for the CDR3 is TGTGCCAGCAGCTTGGTGGCCGGGGGGACCTACACCGGGGAGCTGTTTTTT. It yields the protein CASSLVAGGTYTGELFF.

The table lists this clone with a count of one. The V gene is TRBV3-1 (or the pseudogene TRBV3-2), the J gene TRBJ2-7, with D unresolved. The CDR3 loop spans 15 amino acids. Per the germline V gene, CDR1 is LGHDT and CDR2 is YNNKEL (reference sequence). V was cut by 4 bases and J by 4 bases, with 17 bases left in between. For the CDR3, the DNA is TGTGCCAGCAGCCCAGGACCTAAGACCTCGTACGAGCAGTACTTC. Translation: CASSPGPKTSYEQYF.

The chain joins TRBV18 to TRBJ2-1; 7 positions match TRBD2. CDR3 length equals 13 residues. V trimming: 6 bases; J trimming: 10 bases; junction bases outside the gene matches: 9. CDR1 is KGHSH and CDR2 is LQKENI in the germline V gene. CDR3 DNA sequence: TGTGCCAGCTCGGATGGCGGGAGAAACGAGCAGTTCTTC. The encoded protein is CASSDGGRNEQFF.

The chain combines TRBV28 with TRBJ1-2; possible D gene TRBD1, 5 bases. The CDR3 is 13 amino acids. Germline CDR1 and CDR2: MDHEN and SYDVKM. Between the trimmed V and J ends, which lost 5 bases and 4 bases, there was a span of 11 bases. The DNA for the CDR3 is TGTGCCAGCAGTCGGGGGGTGGTCTATGGCTACACCTTC. Translation gives CASSRGVVYGYTF.

The sample holds one count of this clone. This CDR3 is CASSGGGNEQFF. The CDR3 DNA is TGTGCCAGCAGTGGGGGGGGGAATGAGCAGTTCTTC. The chain uses TRBV5-4 and TRBJ2-1; 7 bases are a match to TRBD2. V lost 5 bases to trimming and J lost 7 bases; unmatched junction nucleotides: 3. CDR1 is SGHNT, CDR2 YYREEE, per germline (reference sequence). The CDR3 is 12 amino acids. The full variable domain, with the rest looked up from reference TRBV5-4 and TRBJ2-1, is ETGVTQSPTHLIKTRGQQVTLRCSSQSGHNTVSWYQQALGQGPQFIFQYYREEENGRGNFPPRFSGLQFPNYSSELNVNALELDDSALYLCASSGGGNEQFFGPGTRLTVL.

The chain carries TRBV5-1 and TRBJ1-2; no clear D. V was cut by 2 bases and J by 2 bases, with 7 bases left in between. CDR1 SGHRS and CDR2 YFSETQ come from the germline V gene. This CDR3 contains 13 residues. The CDR3 protein is CASSFDNNYGYTF. DNA of the CDR3: TGCGCCAGCAGCTTCGACAACAACTATGGCTACACCTTC. The complete variable domain, with remaining parts taken from reference TRBV5-1 and TRBJ1-2, reads KAGVTQTPRYLIKTRGQQVTLSCSPISGHRSVSWYQQTPGQGLQFLFEYFSETQRNKGNFPGRFSGRQFSNSRSEMNVSTLELGDSALYLCASSFDNNYGYTFGSGTRLTVV.

V is TRBV19 and J is TRBJ2-4; D is unresolved. This CDR3 contains 17 residues. In germline, CDR1 is LNHDA, CDR2 SQIVND (reference sequence). V was pared by 5 bases and J by 3 bases, with 20 bases between. The CDR3, as DNA: TGTGCCAGTAGTTACACCCTCCGCGGACCCGGCAAAAACATTCAGTACTTC. Translating it yields CASSYTLRGPGKNIQYF.

J is TRBJ1-5 and V is TRBV5-1, with D uncertain. The CDR3 is 13 residues long. Germline CDR1 and CDR2: SGHRS and YFSETQ. V was pared by 0 bases and J by 4 bases, with 5 bases between. The CDR3 sequence is CASSLAGNQPQHF. Written as DNA, the CDR3 is TGCGCCAGCAGCTTGGCCGGGAATCAGCCCCAGCATTTT.

The chain combines TRBV28 with TRBJ1-2; 7 bases agree with TRBD1. The J segment lost 8 bases and the V segment lost 7 bases, leaving 28 bases of the junction unmatched. This CDR3 has 19 residues. The V gene's germline CDR1 is MDHEN and CDR2 SYDVKM. CDR3 in DNA: TGTGCCAGCACCAGAACCCTCTACCGAGGGGGCGCGGATTCTCACGGCTACACCTTC. Its protein is CASTRTLYRGGADSHGYTF.

The rearrangement uses TRBV19 and TRBJ2-7; a weak D match, TRBD2 (7 bases). Germline lookup yields CDR1 LNHDA and CDR2 SQIVND (reference sequence). Trimming took 5 bases from V and 1 from J, leaving 18 bases between them. The CDR3 is 16 amino acids. The CDR3 region has the DNA TGTGCCAGTAGTCCCAACAGGGCTAGCGGATCCTACGAGCAGTACTTC. Protein product: CASSPNRASGSYEQYF.

This clone occurred once. The rearrangement joins TRBV12-3 or TRBV12-4 to TRBJ1-6; D is unclear. Deletions cut 5 bases from V and 9 bases from J, with 11 bases between. CDR3 length: 13 amino acids. The CDR3 protein is CASSQQMGSPLHF. The CDR3 coding sequence is TGTGCCAGCAGTCAGCAAATGGGTTCACCCCTCCACTTT.

The gene calls are TRBV6-6 and TRBJ2-3; tentatively, D is TRBD1 or TRBD2 (7 bases each). Trimming pared 10 bases from V and 1 base from J, leaving 15 bases between. Germline CDR1 MNHNY, CDR2 SVGAGI (reference sequence). There are 14 residues in the CDR3. CDR3 loop: CATRGGARTDTQYF. In nucleotides, the CDR3 is TGTGCCACCAGGGGGGGGGCCCGCACAGATACGCAGTATTTT.

V usage is TRBV27 and J usage is TRBJ2-1; no definite D call. Trimming cost V 4 bases and J 4 bases, with 14 bases left between them. CDR1 and CDR2 from the germline V gene are MNHEY and SMNVEV (reference sequence). This CDR3 spans 15 amino acids. The CDR3 nucleotides read TGTGCCAGCAGTTACCGGCACCCACTATACAATGAGCAGTTCTTC. This translates into CASSYRHPLYNEQFF.

V and J are TRBV19 and TRBJ2-7; TRBD2 is a possible D gene (6 bases). The CDR3 spans 15 residues. Trimming cost V 3 bases and J 2 bases, with 14 bases left between them. Per germline, CDR1 LNHDA and CDR2 SQIVND (reference sequence). The CDR3 region is CASSIKGGTTYEQYF. The CDR3 region has the DNA TGTGCCAGTAGTATTAAAGGCGGGACGACCTACGAGCAGTACTTC. Looking up the rest from reference TRBV19 and TRBJ2-7 gives the full variable domain: DGGITQSPKYLFRKEGQNVTLSCEQNLNHDAMYWYRQDPGQGLRLIYYSQIVNDFQKGDIAEGYSVSREKKESFPLTVTSAQKNPTAFYLCASSIKGGTTYEQYFGPGTRLTVT.

The rearrangement uses TRBV10-3 and TRBJ2-1; 11 positions agree with TRBD2. With V trimmed by 6 bases and J by 6 bases, 7 bases remained unmatched. CDR1 is ENHRY, CDR2 SYGVKD, per germline. The CDR3 extends over 15 amino acids. CDR3 in DNA: TGTGCCATCAGAGTAGCGGGAGGGCCGTTCAATGAGCAGTTCTTC. Encoded protein: CAIRVAGGPFNEQFF.

The sample holds one count of this clone. The chain uses TRBV28 and TRBJ2-7; the D is unclear. Germline CDR1 and CDR2: MDHEN and SYDVKM. The V end lost 2 bases, the J end lost 3 bases, and 11 bases lay between the germline ends. This CDR3 has 14 residues. CDR3 in amino acids: CASSLRQAVYEQYF. The CDR3 nucleotides are TGTGCCAGCAGTTTAAGGCAGGCGGTCTACGAGCAGTACTTC.

The chain joins TRBV2 to TRBJ1-6, with D uncertain. Germline V gives CDR1 SNHLY, CDR2 FYNNEI. Between the trimmed V and J ends, which lost 9 bases and 0 bases, there was a span of 9 bases. The CDR3 is 14 amino acids. The chain's CDR3 is CASEQSSYNSPLHF. The CDR3 region has the DNA TGTGCCAGTGAACAGAGCTCCTATAATTCACCCCTCCACTTT. Full variable domain (missing parts from reference TRBV2 and TRBJ1-6): EPEVTQTPSHQVTQMGQEVILRCVPISNHLYFYWYRQILGQKVEFLVSFYNNEISEKSEIFDDQFSVERPDGSNFTLKIRSTKLEDSAMYFCASEQSSYNSPLHFGNGTRLTVT.

The genes are TRBV7-9 and TRBJ2-7; no clear D. Germline V gene lookup returns CDR1 SEHNR and CDR2 FQNEAQ (reference sequence). V was shortened by 4 bases and J by 5 bases, with 15 bases between the two germline ends. CDR3 length equals 14 residues. CDR3: CASSSPLRANEQYF. The CDR3 DNA is TGTGCCAGCAGCTCACCCCTTCGGGCGAACGAGCAGTACTTC.

Here the CDR3 DNA reads TGCGCCAGCAGCCCAAGGACATCAAGAGGGGAGACCCAGTACTTC. Translation: CASSPRTSRGETQYF. The V call is TRBV5-1, the J call TRBJ2-5, with D perhaps given as TRBD1 or TRBD2 (5 bases each). The germline CDR1 and CDR2 sequences are SGHRS and YFSETQ. The germline V and J ends were trimmed by 4 bases and 5 bases, with 18 bases remaining between them. This CDR3 has 15 amino acids.

This chain links TRBV5-3 with TRBJ1-2; 8 bases line up with TRBD1. TRBV5-3 is identified as an open reading frame with a role that is uncertain. The CDR3 sequence is 14 residues long. J lost 2 bases, V lost 3 bases, and 3 bases had no gene match. CDR3 amino acids: CARSWTGFNYGYTF. CDR3 in DNA: TGTGCCAGAAGCTGGACAGGGTTCAACTATGGCTACACCTTC.

This clone was detected once. The rearrangement links TRBV2 to TRBJ2-5; weak D call: TRBD2 (6 bases). V gave up 3 bases and J gave up 2 bases, with 19 bases separating them. This CDR3 comprises 17 residues. Per germline, CDR1 SNHLY and CDR2 FYNNEI. Here the CDR3 reads CASSELGGLRFQETQYF. CDR3 coding DNA: TGTGCCAGCAGTGAGCTGGGGGGACTTAGATTTCAAGAGACCCAGTACTTC.

This sequence joins TRBV19 and TRBJ2-6; D call uncertain. Germline CDR1 is LNHDA and CDR2 is SQIVND (reference sequence). With 5 bases removed from V and 2 bases from J, the gap between germline ends came to 10 bases. The CDR3 length is 15 residues. The DNA of the CDR3 is TGTGCCAGTAGTCCCGACATAGCTGGGGCCAACGTCCTGACTTTC. This gives the protein CASSPDIAGANVLTF.